Sequencing of this T cell receptor (beta chain) was carried out in a study of T cell responses to AZD1222 COVID-19 vaccine. TCRdb's copy holds only in-frame clones and misses some; the assay was immunoSEQ multiplex PCR. Here the sample spans 170,000 or so clones, 88% being singletons. Details on this clone: Its specificity is unknown.

Whole-study findings and limits: Unmutated regions of variants are reportedly targeted by nearly half of spike-specific TCRs. Clonal diversity was possibly underestimated; the donors were predominantly white British and more often female.

V was cut by 6 bases and J by 5 bases, with 7 bases left in between. CDR1 SNHLY and CDR2 FYNNEI come from the germline V gene. This CDR3 has 12 residues. The V and J genes are TRBV2 and TRBJ2-2; no definite D call. The clonotype was recovered from an adult who received the AZD1222 COVID-19 vaccine. The sequencing here drew on peripheral blood, taken 28 days after the second AZD1222 dose. CDR3 protein: CASRWQTGELFF. CDR3 DNA: TGTGCCAGCAGGTGGCAGACCGGGGAGCTGTTTTTT.